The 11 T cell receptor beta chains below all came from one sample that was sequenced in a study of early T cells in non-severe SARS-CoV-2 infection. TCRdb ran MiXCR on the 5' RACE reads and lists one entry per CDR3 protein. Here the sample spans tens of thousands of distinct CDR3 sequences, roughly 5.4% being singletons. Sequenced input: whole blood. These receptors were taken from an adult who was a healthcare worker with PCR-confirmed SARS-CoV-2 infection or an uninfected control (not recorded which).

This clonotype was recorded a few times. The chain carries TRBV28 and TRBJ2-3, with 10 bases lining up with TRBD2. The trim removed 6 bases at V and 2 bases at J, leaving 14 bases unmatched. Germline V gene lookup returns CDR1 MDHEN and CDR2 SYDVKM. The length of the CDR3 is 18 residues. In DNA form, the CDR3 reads TGTGCCAGCAGCACGGAAAATGGAGCGGGAGGGCCCACAGATACGCAGTATTTT. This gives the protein CASSTENGAGGPTDTQYF.

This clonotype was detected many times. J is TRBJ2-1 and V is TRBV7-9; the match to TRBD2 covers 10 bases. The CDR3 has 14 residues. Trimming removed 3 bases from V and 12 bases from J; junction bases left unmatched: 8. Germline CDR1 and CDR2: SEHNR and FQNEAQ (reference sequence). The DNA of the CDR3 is TGTGCCAGCAGCTTGGGGCTAGCGGGAGCCGGGCAGTTCTTC. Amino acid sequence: CASSLGLAGAGQFF.

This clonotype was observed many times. This chain's CDR3 is CSVEGTAYNEQFF. The CDR3, as DNA: TGCAGCGTTGAAGGGACAGCCTACAATGAGCAGTTCTTC. The gene calls are TRBV29-1 and TRBJ2-1; tentatively, D is TRBD1 (6 bases). Germline V CDR1 and CDR2: SQVTM, ANQGSEA. The CDR3 runs to 13 residues. V was clipped by 1 base and J by 2 bases, with 6 bases between them.

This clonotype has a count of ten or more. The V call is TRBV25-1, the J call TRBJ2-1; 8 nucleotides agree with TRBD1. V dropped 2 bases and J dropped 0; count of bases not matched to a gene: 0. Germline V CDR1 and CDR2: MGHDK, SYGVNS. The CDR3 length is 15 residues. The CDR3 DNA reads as TGTGCCAGCAGTGAAGACAGGGGCTCCTACAATGAGCAGTTCTTC. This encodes CASSEDRGSYNEQFF.

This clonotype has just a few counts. The CDR3, as DNA: TGTGCCAGCAGTTTAGGACACACGAAGACTGAAGCTTTCTTT. Amino acids: CASSLGHTKTEAFF. The chain couples TRBV12-3 or TRBV12-4 to TRBJ1-1; D is uncertain. The CDR3 is made up of 14 amino acids. Trimming took 1 base from V and 5 from J, leaving 11 bases between them.

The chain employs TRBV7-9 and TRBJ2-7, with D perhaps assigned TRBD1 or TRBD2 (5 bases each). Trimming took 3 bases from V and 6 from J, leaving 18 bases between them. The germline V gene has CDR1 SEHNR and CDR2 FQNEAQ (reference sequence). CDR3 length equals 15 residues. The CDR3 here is CASSFAGTYLIEQYF. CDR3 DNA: TGTGCCAGCAGCTTCGCCGGGACCTACCTCATCGAGCAGTACTTC.

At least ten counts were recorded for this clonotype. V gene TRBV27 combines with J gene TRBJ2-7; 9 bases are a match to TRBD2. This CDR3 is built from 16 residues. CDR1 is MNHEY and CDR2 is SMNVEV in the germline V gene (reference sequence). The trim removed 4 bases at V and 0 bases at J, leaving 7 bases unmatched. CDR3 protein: CASSSLTSGRSYEQYF. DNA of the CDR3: TGTGCCAGCAGTTCCCTGACTAGCGGTCGCTCCTACGAGCAGTACTTC.

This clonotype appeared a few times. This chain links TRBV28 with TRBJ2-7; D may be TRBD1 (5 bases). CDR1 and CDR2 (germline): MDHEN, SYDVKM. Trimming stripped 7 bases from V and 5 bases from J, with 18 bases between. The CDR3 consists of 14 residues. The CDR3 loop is CASTLSALGHEQYF. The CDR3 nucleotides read TGTGCCAGCACCTTAAGTGCGCTGGGGCACGAGCAGTACTTC.

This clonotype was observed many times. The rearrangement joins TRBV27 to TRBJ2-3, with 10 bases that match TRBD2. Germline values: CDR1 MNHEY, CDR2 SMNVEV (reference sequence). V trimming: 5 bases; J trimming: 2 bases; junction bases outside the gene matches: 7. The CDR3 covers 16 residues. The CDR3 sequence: CASSLRLAGATDTQYF. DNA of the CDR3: TGTGCCAGCAGTCTTCGGCTAGCGGGGGCCACAGATACGCAGTATTTT.

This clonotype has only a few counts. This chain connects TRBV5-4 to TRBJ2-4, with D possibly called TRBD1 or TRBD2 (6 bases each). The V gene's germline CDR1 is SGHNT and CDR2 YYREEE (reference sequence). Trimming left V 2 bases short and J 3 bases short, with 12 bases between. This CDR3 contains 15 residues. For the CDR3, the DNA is TGTGCCAGCAGCTTAGGGGGGCCTGTCAAAAACATTCAGTACTTC. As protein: CASSLGGPVKNIQYF.

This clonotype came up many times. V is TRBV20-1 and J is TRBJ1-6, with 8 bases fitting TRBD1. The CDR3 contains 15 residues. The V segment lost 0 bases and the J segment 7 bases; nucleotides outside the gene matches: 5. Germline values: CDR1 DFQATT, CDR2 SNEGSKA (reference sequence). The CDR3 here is CSARDLDRGNSPLHF. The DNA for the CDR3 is TGCAGTGCTAGAGATCTCGACAGGGGAAATTCACCCCTCCACTTT.